This T cell receptor beta chain was identified in a study of early stage breast cancer tumors. Study information: Most invasive tumors, about 80% of the 16, were ER+/PR+/HER2-.

This CDR3 has 14 residues. Trimming left V 0 bases short and J 2 bases short, with 8 bases between. Germline CDR1 is SGHRS and CDR2 is YFSETQ. The repertoire was sequenced with immunoSEQ multiplex PCR; TCRdb's copy has only in-frame clones and lacks some. In the table there are roughly 5,100 clones, almost 70% of which are singletons. Concerning this clone itself: Its specificity is unknown.

Study-wide findings and caveats: Tumors had roughly 2.5-fold higher T cell density and higher clonality than adjacent normal breast tissue. Comparing each tissue with blood distinguished tumor from normal in most of the 16 patients.

Sequencing used breast tumor tissue. The chain links TRBV5-1 to TRBJ2-5; no reliable D call. The TCR originated in a person in their sixties or seventies with breast cancer. The CDR3, as DNA: TGCGCCAGCAGCTTGGTCGGCAGACAAGAGACCCAGTACTTC. Translation gives CASSLVGRQETQYF. Full variable domain (remainder filled in from reference TRBV5-1 and TRBJ2-5): KAGVTQTPRYLIKTRGQQVTLSCSPISGHRSVSWYQQTPGQGLQFLFEYFSETQRNKGNFPGRFSGRQFSNSRSEMNVSTLELGDSALYLCASSLVGRQETQYFGPGTRLLVL.